Sequencing of this T cell receptor (beta chain) was carried out in a study of early T cells in non-severe SARS-CoV-2 infection. Looking at the study overall: The authors sequenced bulk RNA from unsorted whole blood, leaving chains unpaired.

CDR1 LGHDT and CDR2 YNNKEL come from the germline V gene (reference sequence). Trimming cost V 4 bases and J 6 bases, with 10 bases left between them. This CDR3 contains 13 residues. Unique molecular identifiers tagged individual cDNA molecules. TCRdb ran MiXCR on the 5' RACE reads and lists one entry per CDR3 protein. The data contain 100,000 to 150,000 distinct CDR3 sequences, under 15% of them seen just once; the ten biggest clones take up less than 25%. Broader study findings: Database matching using VDJdb favored anti-spike CD8 responses, with private and CD4 specificities left missing.

This clonotype was counted between two and nine times. Its cognate antigen is unknown. The sequencing input was whole blood. V and J are TRBV3-1 and TRBJ2-1; D gene unclear. The sequence derives from an adult who was a healthcare worker with PCR-confirmed SARS-CoV-2 infection or an uninfected control (not recorded which). DNA for the CDR3: TGTGCCAGCAGCCGAGACCTCTCCAATGAGCAGTTCTTC. Its translation: CASSRDLSNEQFF.